This T cell receptor (beta chain) emerged from a study of blood T cells in healthy people across ages. Study results and limitations: It was found that TCR beta diversity correlated strongly with the percentage of naive T cells. Age advanced and TCR beta diversity per million T cells fell, roughly linearly. Among long-lived donors, naive CD4+ cells were more numerous and diversity higher than in aged donors. Naive and antigen-experienced cells were not separated, limiting conclusive comparison.

The table lists this clonotype with a count of one. Its antigen remains unidentified. Germline is not matched at one junction end, which may reflect a read error. The CDR3 consists of 15 residues. Germline V lookup: CDR1 MDHEN, CDR2 SYDVKM. Alongside a J-beta primer mix, a sample-barcoded 5' primer served in a second PCR lasting roughly 7 to 11 cycles. Each CDR3 protein gets one entry after TCRdb re-called the 5' RACE reads with MiXCR. Among around 2 million distinct CDR3 sequences, around 42% were seen once, and the ten largest hold 23%. V and J are TRBV28 and TRBJ2-5; 8 nucleotides align to TRBD1. The sequencing sample was made of blood. The sequence was obtained from a human donor in good health. Here the CDR3 reads CVSSAPPGGSETQYF. CDR3 in DNA: TGTGTCAGCAGTGCGCCACCAGGGGGCTCAGAGACCCAGTACTTC.